This passage covers 9 T cell receptor beta chains from one sample sequenced in a study of T cell changes during pregnancy in multiple sclerosis. Profiled with immunoSEQ multiplex PCR; TCRdb holds only in-frame clones, not every one. The table has 34,000 or so clones, about nine tenths seen once. Sample: CD8+ T cells from peripheral blood mononuclear cells, taken in the first trimester of pregnancy. These receptors came from a female donor with multiple sclerosis, enrolled in a pregnancy study.

This chain links TRBV7-2 with TRBJ2-3, with 7 bases fitting TRBD2. Losses at the gene ends were 0 bases for V and 0 bases for J; bases not matched to a gene: 3. The CDR3 extends over 16 amino acids. Germline lookup yields CDR1 SGHTA and CDR2 FQGNSA. The CDR3 is CASSLASGISTDTQYF. Here the CDR3 DNA reads TGTGCCAGCAGCTTAGCGAGCGGGATAAGCACAGATACGCAGTATTTT.

The chain combines TRBV19 with TRBJ1-1; TRBD1 might be the D (5 bases). Trimming removed 5 bases from V and 1 base from J, with 11 bases in between. The CDR3 is made up of 14 amino acids. Germline V CDR1 and CDR2: LNHDA, SQIVND (reference sequence). The CDR3 DNA reads TGTGCCAGTAGTTGGGGAACAGGGAACACTGAAGCTTTCTTT. It is translated as CASSWGTGNTEAFF.

V is TRBV14 and J is TRBJ1-1, with 10 bases aligning to TRBD1. CDR1 SGHDN and CDR2 FVKESK come from the germline V gene. CDR3 size: 15 residues. Trimming removed 0 bases from V and 3 bases from J; junction bases left unmatched: 1. CDR3 protein: CASSQDGTGDTEAFF. The CDR3 DNA is TGTGCCAGCAGCCAAGATGGGACAGGGGACACTGAAGCTTTCTTT.

The chain carries TRBV9 and TRBJ2-1, with TRBD1 identical over 7 bases. CDR3 length equals 17 residues. In germline, CDR1 is SGDLS, CDR2 YYNGEE. Trimming at V came to 4 bases and at J to 0 bases, leaving 10 bases not matched to a gene. The CDR3 protein is CASSLTGQESSYNEQFF. DNA for the CDR3: TGTGCCAGCAGCCTTACCGGACAGGAGAGCTCCTACAATGAGCAGTTCTTC.

The gene calls are TRBV11-2 and TRBJ2-5; maybe TRBD1 (5 bases). The CDR3 totals 14 residues. The V end lost 5 bases, the J end lost 5 bases, and 15 bases lay between the germline ends. The germline gives CDR1 SGHAT, CDR2 FQNNGV. CDR3 DNA sequence: TGTGCCAGCAGCCCACGCGCAGGGATTGAGACCCAGTACTTC. This codes for CASSPRAGIETQYF.

This clone occurred a few times. The rearrangement joins TRBV7-9 to TRBJ1-1; D may be TRBD1 (6 bases). The length of the CDR3 is 15 residues. V was cut by 5 bases and J by 7 bases, with 20 bases left in between. From germline, CDR1 is SEHNR and CDR2 FQNEAQ (reference sequence). The CDR3 nucleotides read TGTGCCAGCAGCCCTCGTCTGCAGGGGAGTGATGAAGCTTTCTTT. It yields the protein CASSPRLQGSDEAFF.

The chain combines TRBV7-9 with TRBJ1-4; D is uncertain. In germline, CDR1 is SEHNR, CDR2 FQNEAQ (reference sequence). V lost 5 bases to trimming and J lost 10 bases, with 14 bases between them. The length of the CDR3 is 13 residues. This chain's CDR3 is CASSGRVWGKLFF. The DNA of the CDR3 is TGTGCCAGCAGCGGGAGGGTTTGGGGAAAACTGTTTTTT.

The chain joins TRBV19 to TRBJ2-2; D is unclear. From germline, CDR1 is LNHDA and CDR2 SQIVND (reference sequence). CDR3 size: 14 residues. V gave up 3 bases and J gave up 1 base, with 6 bases separating them. The CDR3 DNA is TGTGCCAGTAGTATTGGCGGGAACACCGGGGAGCTGTTTTTT. Residues: CASSIGGNTGELFF. The whole variable domain, filled in from reference TRBV19 and TRBJ2-2, reads DGGITQSPKYLFRKEGQNVTLSCEQNLNHDAMYWYRQDPGQGLRLIYYSQIVNDFQKGDIAEGYSVSREKKESFPLTVTSAQKNPTAFYLCASSIGGNTGELFFGEGSRLTVL.

This sequence joins TRBV27 and TRBJ1-5; 9 bases align to TRBD1. Trimming took 3 bases from V and 12 from J; bases not matched to a gene: 12. The CDR3 length is 15 residues. Germline CDR1 and CDR2: MNHEY and SMNVEV (reference sequence). As DNA, the CDR3 is TGTGCCAGCAGTTTGGGGACAGGGACGATTGGGAACCAGCATTTT. Translation: CASSLGTGTIGNQHF.